Here is one T cell receptor beta chain with its context. Its cognate antigen is unknown. This record comes from a study of shared clonotypes between healthy human individuals. The CDR3 length is 14 residues. V lost 1 base to trimming and J lost 6 bases; unmatched junction nucleotides: 2. Germline V gene sequence: CDR1 KGHSH, CDR2 LQKENI. Overall study results and limits: Enrolling few donors narrowed the genetic and exposure-history diversity that was represented.

What was sequenced on ten immunoSEQ deep assay plates was unsorted PBMC DNA. Profiled with immunoSEQ multiplex PCR; TCRdb holds only in-frame clones, not every one. The table records under 600,000 clones, almost 80% of them present only once. This TCR was recovered from a woman aged 40 to 50 in good health. Some clones in this sample may be carry-over from other donors' samples. The sample consisted of PBMCs. The chain recombines TRBV18 with TRBJ1-4; 7 bases match TRBD1. The CDR3 DNA reads TGTGCCAGCTCACCACAGGGGGCGGATGAAAAACTGTTTTTT. This gives the protein CASSPQGADEKLFF.